The source of this T cell receptor (beta chain) is a study of regulatory and conventional T cells in RAG deficiency. Germline V gene sequence: CDR1 SEHNR, CDR2 FQNEAQ (reference sequence). The CDR3 sequence is 14 residues long. V was shortened by 1 base and J by 9 bases, with 15 bases between the two germline ends. About this clone: Antigen unknown.

The repertoire was sequenced with immunoSEQ multiplex PCR; TCRdb's copy has only in-frame clones and lacks some. Of roughly 28,000 clones detected, around nine tenths appear once; the ten largest clones hold over 0.75%. The sorted regulatory T cells were CD4+, CD25-high and CD127-low, with genomic DNA sequenced. Regarding the study as a whole: Omenn patients showed >80% Treg-Tconv overlap and shorter CDR3 lengths.

This sample also appeared in a second study, on regulatory T cells. In that study: The primer mix had 52 TRBV and 13 TRBJ primers. Regulatory T cells showed the strongest V-J pair restriction and V/J gene skewing among patient repertoires.

The receptor's source is a human donor in good health. The chain combines TRBV7-9 with TRBJ1-1, with D possibly TRBD1 on 5 matching bases. Input material: Tregs sorted from blood. CDR3 DNA sequence: TGTGCCAGCAGCTTAGGACTCCTAGAGGGGAAAGCTTTCTTT. Its protein product is CASSLGLLEGKAFF.